This TCR beta chain was recovered during a study of blood T cell repertoires in COVID-19. Whole-study context: The samples span acute and convalescent COVID-19 from the United States, Italy and Spain.

The CDR3 is 13 amino acids. V lost 5 bases and J lost 6; bases outside the gene matches: 3. Individuals drawn from approximately 22 US areas were about 18 to 100 years old. Recovered participants had two consecutive negative NP/OP PCR tests, healthcare professional clearance, or symptom resolution. Per the original data handling: Amplified reference gene primers provided the basis for estimating nucleated cell counts. Profiling relied on immunoSEQ multiplex PCR, and the TCRdb table lists in-frame clones only, not all of them. The D gene and trimming were derived from the DNA, and the V and J assignments and clone size from that table. Counted here are 250,000 to 300,000 clones, about 80% occurring once; the ten biggest clones make up 3.4%.

This chain uses TRBV12-3 or TRBV12-4 with TRBJ2-1; the match to TRBD2 covers 8 bases. The clonotype was recovered from a man aged 50 to 59 who had recovered from COVID-19. Sequenced: PBMCs or T cells enriched from blood (not recorded which). CDR3 coding DNA: TGTGCCAGCAGTATCGGGAGGGTCAATGAGCAGTTCTTC. Its translation: CASSIGRVNEQFF.